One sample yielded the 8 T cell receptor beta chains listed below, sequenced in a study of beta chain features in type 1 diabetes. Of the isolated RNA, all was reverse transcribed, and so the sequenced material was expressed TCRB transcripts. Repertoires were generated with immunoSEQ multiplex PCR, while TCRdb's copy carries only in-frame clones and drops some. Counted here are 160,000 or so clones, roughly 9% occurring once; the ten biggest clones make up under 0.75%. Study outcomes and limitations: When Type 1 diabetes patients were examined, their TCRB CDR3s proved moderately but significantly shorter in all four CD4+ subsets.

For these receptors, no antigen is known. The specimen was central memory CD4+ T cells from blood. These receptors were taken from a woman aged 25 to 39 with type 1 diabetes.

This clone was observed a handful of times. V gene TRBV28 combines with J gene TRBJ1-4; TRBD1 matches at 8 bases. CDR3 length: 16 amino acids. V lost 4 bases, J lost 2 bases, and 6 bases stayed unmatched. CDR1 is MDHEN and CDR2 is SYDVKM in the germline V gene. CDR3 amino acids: CASSSGGFPTNEKLFF. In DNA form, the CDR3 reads TGTGCCAGCAGTTCAGGGGGCTTCCCCACTAATGAAAAACTGTTTTTT.

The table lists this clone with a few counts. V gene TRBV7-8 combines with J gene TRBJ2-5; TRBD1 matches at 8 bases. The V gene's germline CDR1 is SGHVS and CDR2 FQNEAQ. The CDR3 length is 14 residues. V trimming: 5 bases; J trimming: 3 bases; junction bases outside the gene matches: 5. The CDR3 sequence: CASSRSTGEETQYF. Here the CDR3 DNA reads TGTGCCAGCAGCCGATCGACAGGGGAAGAGACCCAGTACTTC.

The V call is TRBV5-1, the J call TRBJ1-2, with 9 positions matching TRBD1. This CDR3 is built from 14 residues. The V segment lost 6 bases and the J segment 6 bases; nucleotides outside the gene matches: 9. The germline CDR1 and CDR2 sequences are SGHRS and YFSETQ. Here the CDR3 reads CASNWDREMDGYTF. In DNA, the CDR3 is TGCGCCAGCAATTGGGACAGGGAGATGGATGGCTACACCTTC.

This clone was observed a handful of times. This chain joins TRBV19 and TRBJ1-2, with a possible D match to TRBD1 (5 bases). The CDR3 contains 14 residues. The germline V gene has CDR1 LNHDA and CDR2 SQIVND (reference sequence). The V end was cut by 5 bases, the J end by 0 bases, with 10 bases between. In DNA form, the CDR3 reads TGTGCCAGTAGTCGGCAGGGCTCTAACTATGGCTACACCTTC. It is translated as CASSRQGSNYGYTF.

The CDR3 loop reads CASSPLQGNNEQFF. For the CDR3, the DNA is TGCGCCAGCAGCCCGTTACAGGGAAACAATGAGCAGTTCTTC. V gene TRBV5-1 combines with J gene TRBJ2-1, with D possibly TRBD1 on 6 matching bases. V lost 4 bases to trimming and J lost 5 bases, with 13 bases between them. CDR3 length: 14 residues. The germline V gene has CDR1 SGHRS and CDR2 YFSETQ.

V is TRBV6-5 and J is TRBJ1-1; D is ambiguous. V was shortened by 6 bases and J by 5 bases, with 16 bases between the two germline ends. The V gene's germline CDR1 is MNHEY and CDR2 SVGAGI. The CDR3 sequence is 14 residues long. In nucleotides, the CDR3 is TGTGCCAGCAGCCCCGGCCCCCGGGAGACTGAAGCTTTCTTT. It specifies CASSPGPRETEAFF.

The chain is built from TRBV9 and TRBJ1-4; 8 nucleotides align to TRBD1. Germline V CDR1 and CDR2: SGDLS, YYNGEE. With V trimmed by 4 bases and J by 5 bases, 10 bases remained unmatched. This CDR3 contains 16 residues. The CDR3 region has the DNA TGTGCCAGCAGCCCCCCTCGGACAGGGCCAAATGAAAAACTGTTTTTT. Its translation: CASSPPRTGPNEKLFF.

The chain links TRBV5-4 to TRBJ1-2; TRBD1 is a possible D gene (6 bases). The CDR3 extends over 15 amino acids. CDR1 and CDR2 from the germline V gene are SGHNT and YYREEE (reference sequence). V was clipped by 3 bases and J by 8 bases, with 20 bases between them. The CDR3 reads CASSSDLQGIEGYTF. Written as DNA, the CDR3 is TGTGCCAGCAGCTCCGATCTCCAGGGGATAGAGGGCTACACCTTC.